These 25 T cell receptor beta chains were all obtained from the same sample, sequenced in a study of yellow fever vaccine responses in identical twins. From the RT-PCR reads, TCRdb called clonotypes with MiXCR, one entry per CDR3 protein. The data show about 9,000 distinct CDR3 sequences, with over 80% seen just once and 2.1% held by the top ten. Sequenced here: T cells from blood (PBMCs), unsorted or a sorted subset (not recorded which), sampled before or after yellow fever vaccination (not recorded which). These receptors all stem from a woman under 30 who received the yellow fever vaccine.

This clonotype was counted between two and nine times. The chain combines TRBV20-1 with TRBJ2-7; D gene unclear. The V end was cut by 4 bases, the J end by 6 bases, with 13 bases between. Germline V gene sequence: CDR1 DFQATT, CDR2 SNEGSKA (reference sequence). This CDR3 has 12 residues. CDR3 sequence: CSATGLGTEQYV. CDR3 DNA sequence: TGCAGTGCTACCGGGCTCGGTACCGAGCAGTACGTC.

The V call is TRBV2, the J call TRBJ1-4; D not certain. Germline-derived CDR1 and CDR2 are SNHLY and FYNNEI. The CDR3 sequence is 12 residues long. V shed 5 bases and J shed 7 bases, with 8 bases lying between them. The CDR3 DNA follows: TGTGCCAGCAGTATTACAGTTGAAAAACTGTTTTTT. Amino acid sequence: CASSITVEKLFF.

This chain uses TRBV18 with TRBJ2-3; 10 nucleotides align to TRBD2. Germline lookup yields CDR1 KGHSH and CDR2 LQKENI. The CDR3 has 16 residues. With V trimmed by 1 base and J by 1 base, 2 bases remained unmatched. This CDR3 reads CASSPQGTSGTDTQYF. The CDR3 coding sequence is TGTGCCAGCTCACCACAGGGGACTAGCGGCACAGATACGCAGTATTTT.

This chain uses TRBV13 with TRBJ1-2; D possibly corresponds to TRBD1 (6 bases). The CDR3 extends over 13 amino acids. The germline V gene encodes CDR1 PRHDT and CDR2 FYEKMQ (reference sequence). Trimming left V 0 bases short and J 7 bases short, with 9 bases between. The CDR3 protein is CASSLGGGGGYTF. DNA for the CDR3: TGTGCCAGCAGCTTAGGTGGGGGCGGTGGCTACACCTTC.

The CDR3 sequence is CASSGEGGGNQPQHF. The CDR3 nucleotides are TGTGCCAGCAGTGGGGAAGGAGGGGGCAATCAGCCCCAGCATTTT. This chain joins TRBV2 and TRBJ1-5, with D possibly being TRBD1 (5 bases). Deletions cut 4 bases from V and 2 bases from J, with 12 bases between. Germline V gene sequence: CDR1 SNHLY, CDR2 FYNNEI. The CDR3 has 15 residues.

The chain recombines TRBV7-9 with TRBJ2-6, with a possible D match to TRBD2 (7 bases). CDR1 is SEHNR and CDR2 is FQNEAQ in the germline V gene (reference sequence). The CDR3 consists of 16 residues. V was clipped by 3 bases and J by 3 bases, with 12 bases between them. CDR3 in DNA: TGTGCCAGCAGCTTCGGGGGGCCTGTTGGGGCCAACGTCCTGACTTTC. It yields the protein CASSFGGPVGANVLTF.

The V gene is TRBV19, the J gene TRBJ1-1; D may be TRBD1 (5 bases). Trimming stripped 1 base from V and 1 base from J, with 7 bases between. CDR3 size: 14 residues. CDR1 and CDR2 from the germline V gene are LNHDA and SQIVND (reference sequence). CDR3 protein: CASSIGTGNTEAFF. In DNA form, the CDR3 reads TGTGCCAGTAGTATAGGCACAGGGAACACTGAAGCTTTCTTT.

The rearrangement uses TRBV20-1 and TRBJ2-1; 13 bases map to TRBD2. V lost 6 bases, J lost 6 bases, and 5 bases stayed unmatched. The CDR3 consists of 14 residues. Germline V gene sequence: CDR1 DFQATT, CDR2 SNEGSKA (reference sequence). This CDR3 is CSAPTSGGGNEQFF. The CDR3 DNA is TGCAGTGCCCCCACTAGCGGGGGGGGCAATGAGCAGTTCTTC.

The rearrangement uses TRBV7-2 and TRBJ1-2, with TRBD1 as a possible D gene (5 bases). The V gene's germline CDR1 is SGHTA and CDR2 FQGNSA. The V end was cut by 5 bases, the J end by 5 bases, with 12 bases between. The CDR3 totals 13 residues. Written as DNA, the CDR3 is TGTGCCAGCAGCATCCCGACAGAATATGGCTACACCTTC. Its protein product is CASSIPTEYGYTF.

The chain is built from TRBV20-1 and TRBJ2-7; TRBD1 agrees at 9 bases. This CDR3 region has 13 residues. Germline V gives CDR1 DFQATT, CDR2 SNEGSKA (reference sequence). V lost 6 bases to trimming and J lost 5 bases; unmatched junction nucleotides: 8. The CDR3: CSASTGTGNEQYF. CDR3 nucleotide sequence: TGCAGTGCCAGTACCGGGACAGGGAACGAGCAGTACTTC.

J is TRBJ2-1 and V is TRBV12-3 or TRBV12-4; D unclear. CDR3 length: 14 residues. V was cut by 5 bases and J by 1 base, with 9 bases left in between. The CDR3 nucleotides are TGTGCCAGCAGTCCCACTCTATCCTACAATGAGCAGTTCTTC. This encodes CASSPTLSYNEQFF.

The chain combines TRBV20-1 with TRBJ1-5, with a weak D call TRBD1 (6 bases). Trimming left V 0 bases short and J 4 bases short, with 13 bases between. From germline, CDR1 is DFQATT and CDR2 SNEGSKA (reference sequence). The CDR3 has 15 residues. DNA of the CDR3: TGCAGTGCTAGAGACCCGGGGGCAATTAATCAGCCCCAGCATTTT. It encodes CSARDPGAINQPQHF.

The rearrangement links TRBV5-5 to TRBJ1-2; no reliable D call. The length of the CDR3 is 13 residues. Trimming stripped 0 bases from V and 1 base from J, with 4 bases between. Germline loops: CDR1 SGHKS, CDR2 YYEKEE (reference sequence). This chain's CDR3 is CASSLDINYGYTF. In nucleotides, the CDR3 is TGTGCCAGCAGCTTGGACATTAACTATGGCTACACCTTC.

The chain employs TRBV4-1 and TRBJ2-7, with 7 positions matching TRBD1. The V segment lost 4 bases and the J segment 2 bases; nucleotides outside the gene matches: 5. This CDR3 contains 14 residues. Germline-derived CDR1 and CDR2 are MGHRA and YSYEKL. The DNA for the CDR3 is TGCGCCAGCAGCCGAGGACAGGATGCCTACGAGCAGTACGTC. This gives the protein CASSRGQDAYEQYV.

This clonotype was seen a single time. The CDR3 loop is CSVRGTGTNSPLHF. Written as DNA, the CDR3 is TGCAGCGTGCGGGGGACAGGGACTAATTCACCCCTCCACTTT. The V and J genes are TRBV29-1 and TRBJ1-6; 9 bases are shared with TRBD1. With V trimmed by 6 bases and J by 6 bases, 6 bases remained unmatched. The CDR3 totals 14 residues. The germline gives CDR1 SQVTM, CDR2 ANQGSEA.

This clonotype was counted once. The rearrangement joins TRBV18 to TRBJ2-3; D ambiguous. Trimming stripped 2 bases from V and 4 bases from J, with 4 bases between. The CDR3 length is 12 residues. Germline V gene lookup returns CDR1 KGHSH and CDR2 LQKENI. Here the CDR3 reads CASSPAADTQYF. In DNA form, the CDR3 reads TGTGCCAGCTCACCAGCGGCAGATACGCAGTATTTT.

J is TRBJ1-2 and V is TRBV7-9; D is uncertain. The CDR3 covers 14 residues. V dropped 1 base and J dropped 2 bases, with 8 bases sitting between them. CDR1 is SEHNR and CDR2 is FQNEAQ in the germline V gene (reference sequence). CDR3 nucleotides: TGTGCCAGCAGCTTAGGACCCAGCAACTATGGCTACACCTTC. It translates to CASSLGPSNYGYTF.

The genes are TRBV29-1 and TRBJ1-4; D remains ambiguous. The V end lost 4 bases, the J end lost 6 bases, and 3 bases lay between the germline ends. This CDR3 contains 10 residues. The V gene's germline CDR1 is SQVTM and CDR2 ANQGSEA. CDR3 loop: CSVADEKLFF. CDR3 nucleotide sequence: TGCAGCGTTGCTGATGAAAAACTGTTTTTT.

J is TRBJ2-7 and V is TRBV21-1; no check of the table's D call, TRBD1, against the DNA was made. TRBV21-1 is assigned pseudogene status. This CDR3 is 15 amino acids long. Here the CDR3 reads CASSPLPGRSYEQYV. CDR3 nucleotides: TGTGCCAGCAGCCCCCTCCCGGGACGCTCCTACGAGCAGTACGTC.

The V and J genes are TRBV11-1 and TRBJ2-7, with TRBD2 identical over 7 bases. CDR1 is SGHAT, CDR2 FQDESV, per germline (reference sequence). J lost 7 bases, V lost 1 base, and 10 bases had no gene match. This CDR3 spans 15 amino acids. CDR3 sequence (DNA): TGTGCCAGCAGCTTAGGCGTGGGAGGGGCGTGGGAGCAGTACTTC. Its protein is CASSLGVGGAWEQYF.

Here the CDR3 DNA reads TGTGCCAGCACCAAAAGGGGACCCCGGGTCCAAGAGACCCAGTACTTC. This encodes CASTKRGPRVQETQYF. The chain uses TRBV21-1 and TRBJ2-5; TRBD1 is taken as the D call from the table, unchecked against the DNA. TRBV21-1 constitutes a pseudogene. This CDR3 region has 16 residues.

The rearrangement uses TRBV29-1 and TRBJ2-2, with a tentative D call TRBD1 (7 bases). This CDR3 spans 18 amino acids. V was shortened by 1 base and J by 4 bases, with 22 bases between the two germline ends. Per germline, CDR1 SQVTM and CDR2 ANQGSEA. The CDR3 nucleotides read TGCAGCGTTGAAGGTTCCCCCAGGGGGGCGCCGGGCACCGGGGAGCTGTTTTTT. This encodes CSVEGSPRGAPGTGELFF.

This clonotype was detected only once. The V call is TRBV4-1, the J call TRBJ2-1, with TRBD2 identical over 14 bases. CDR1 is MGHRA, CDR2 YSYEKL, per germline. V shed 4 bases and J 8 bases; nucleotides not matched to a gene: 7. The CDR3 totals 16 residues. The CDR3 sequence is CASSPLGLAGAHEQFF. CDR3 DNA sequence: TGCGCCAGCAGCCCATTGGGACTAGCGGGAGCACATGAGCAGTTCTTC.

The rearrangement joins TRBV18 to TRBJ2-1; no firm D call. Looked up from germline, CDR1 is KGHSH and CDR2 is LQKENI. CDR3 length equals 12 residues. V was cut by 4 bases and J by 10 bases, with 11 bases left in between. For the CDR3, the DNA is TGTGCCAGCTCACATGGAGAGCCAGAGCAGTTCTTC. Translating it yields CASSHGEPEQFF.

The genes are TRBV10-3 and TRBJ1-1; TRBD1 matches 9 bases. Germline CDR1 reads ENHRY; CDR2 reads SYGVKD. This CDR3 has 14 amino acids. V dropped 6 bases and J dropped 5; count of bases not matched to a gene: 7. The CDR3, as DNA: TGTGCCATCAGAGAAGACAGGGGGGATACTGAAGCTTTCTTT. Residues: CAIREDRGDTEAFF.